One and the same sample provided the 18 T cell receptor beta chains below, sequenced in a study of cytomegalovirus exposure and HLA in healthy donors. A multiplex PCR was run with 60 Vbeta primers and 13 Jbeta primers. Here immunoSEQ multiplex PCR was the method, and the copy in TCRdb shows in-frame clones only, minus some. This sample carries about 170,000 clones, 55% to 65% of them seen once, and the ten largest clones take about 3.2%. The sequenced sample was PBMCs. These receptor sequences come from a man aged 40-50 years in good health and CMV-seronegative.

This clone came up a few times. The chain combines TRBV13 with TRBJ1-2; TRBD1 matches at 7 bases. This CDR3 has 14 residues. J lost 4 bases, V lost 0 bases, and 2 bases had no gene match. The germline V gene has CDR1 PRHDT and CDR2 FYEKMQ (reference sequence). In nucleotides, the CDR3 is TGTGCCAGCAGCTTAGGAGACAGGGCCTATGGCTACACCTTC. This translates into CASSLGDRAYGYTF.

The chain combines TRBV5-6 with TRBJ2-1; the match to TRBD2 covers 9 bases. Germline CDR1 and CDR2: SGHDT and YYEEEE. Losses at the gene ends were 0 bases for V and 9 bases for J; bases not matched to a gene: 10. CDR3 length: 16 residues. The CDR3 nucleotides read TGTGCCAGCAGCTTGGAAGGATGGACTAGCGTAGGTGAGCAGTTCTTC. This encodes CASSLEGWTSVGEQFF. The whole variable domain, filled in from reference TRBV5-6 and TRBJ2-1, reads DAGVTQSPTHLIKTRGQQVTLRCSPKSGHDTVSWYQQALGQGPQFIFQYYEEEERQRGNFPDRFSGHQFPNYSSELNVNALLLGDSALYLCASSLEGWTSVGEQFFGPGTRLTVL.

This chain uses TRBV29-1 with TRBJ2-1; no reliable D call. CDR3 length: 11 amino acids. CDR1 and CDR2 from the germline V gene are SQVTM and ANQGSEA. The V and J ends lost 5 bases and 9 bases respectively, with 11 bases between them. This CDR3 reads CSVFVRGEQFF. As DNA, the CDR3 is TGCAGCGTTTTCGTCCGCGGTGAGCAGTTCTTC.

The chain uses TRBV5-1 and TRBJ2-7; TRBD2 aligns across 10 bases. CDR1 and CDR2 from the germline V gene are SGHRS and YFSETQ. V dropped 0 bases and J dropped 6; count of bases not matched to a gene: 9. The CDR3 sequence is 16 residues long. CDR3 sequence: CASSLEISGRRGEQYF. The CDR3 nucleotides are TGCGCCAGCAGCTTGGAAATTAGCGGGAGGAGGGGCGAGCAGTACTTC.

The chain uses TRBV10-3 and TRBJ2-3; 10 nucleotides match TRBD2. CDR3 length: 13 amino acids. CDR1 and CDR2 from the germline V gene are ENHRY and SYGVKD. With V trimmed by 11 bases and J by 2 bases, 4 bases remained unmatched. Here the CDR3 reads CAVAGGLTDTQYF. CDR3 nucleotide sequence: TGTGCCGTAGCGGGGGGCCTCACAGATACGCAGTATTTT.

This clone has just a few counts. The CDR3 bases are TGTGCCAGCAGCAAAAAAATCGGGGTACACAGGGGAGAAGCTTTCTTT. This translates into CASSKKIGVHRGEAFF. The chain links TRBV21-1 to TRBJ1-1; no check of the table's D call, TRBD1, against the DNA was made. TRBV21-1 is classified as a pseudogene. CDR3 size: 16 residues.

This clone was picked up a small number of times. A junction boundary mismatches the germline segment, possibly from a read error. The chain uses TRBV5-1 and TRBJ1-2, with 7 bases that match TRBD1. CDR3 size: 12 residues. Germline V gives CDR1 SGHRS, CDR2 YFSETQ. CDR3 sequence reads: CASSNGQGGFVF. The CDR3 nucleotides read TGCGCCAGCAGCAACGGGCAGGGGGGATTTGTCTTC.

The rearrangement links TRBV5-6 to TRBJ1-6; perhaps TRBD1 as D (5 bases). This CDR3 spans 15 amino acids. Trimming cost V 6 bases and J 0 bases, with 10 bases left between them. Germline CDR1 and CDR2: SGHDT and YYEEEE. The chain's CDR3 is CASTGGSSYNSPLHF. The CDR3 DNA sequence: TGTGCCAGCACGGGGGGAAGCTCCTATAATTCACCCCTCCACTTT.

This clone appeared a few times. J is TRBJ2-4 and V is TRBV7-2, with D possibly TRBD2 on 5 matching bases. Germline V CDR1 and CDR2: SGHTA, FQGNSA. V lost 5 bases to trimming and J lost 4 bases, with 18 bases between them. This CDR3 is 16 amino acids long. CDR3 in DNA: TGTGCCAGCAGCCCCCCGGGGTTGACCCTAAAAAACATTCAGTACTTC. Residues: CASSPPGLTLKNIQYF.

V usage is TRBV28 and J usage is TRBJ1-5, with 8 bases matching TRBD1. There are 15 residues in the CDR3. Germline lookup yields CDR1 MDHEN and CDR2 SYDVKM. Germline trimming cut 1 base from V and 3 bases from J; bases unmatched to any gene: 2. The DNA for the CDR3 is TGTGCCAGCAGTTTATACCAGGGGGCCAATCAGCCCCAGCATTTT. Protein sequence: CASSLYQGANQPQHF.

The CDR3 sequence: CASSLEGTRLNEKLFF. The CDR3 DNA follows: TGCGCCAGCAGCTTGGAGGGAACTAGACTTAATGAAAAACTGTTTTTT. The genes are TRBV5-1 and TRBJ1-4; no firm D call. From germline, CDR1 is SGHRS and CDR2 YFSETQ. The V gene lost 0 bases and the J gene lost 4 bases, with 13 bases spanning the gap. This CDR3 has 16 amino acids.

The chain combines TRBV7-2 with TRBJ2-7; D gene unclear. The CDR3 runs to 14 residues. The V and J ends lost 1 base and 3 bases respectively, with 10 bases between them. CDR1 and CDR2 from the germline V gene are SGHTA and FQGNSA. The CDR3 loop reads CASSLGPGYYEQYF. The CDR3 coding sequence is TGTGCCAGCAGCTTAGGCCCAGGTTACTACGAGCAGTACTTC.

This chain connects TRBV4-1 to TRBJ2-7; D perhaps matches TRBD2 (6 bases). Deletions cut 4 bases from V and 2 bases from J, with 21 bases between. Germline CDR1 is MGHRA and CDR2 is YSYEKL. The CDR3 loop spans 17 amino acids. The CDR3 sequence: CASSPRAGLIHTYEQYF. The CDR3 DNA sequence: TGCGCCAGCAGCCCCCGAGCAGGACTAATACACACCTACGAGCAGTACTTC.

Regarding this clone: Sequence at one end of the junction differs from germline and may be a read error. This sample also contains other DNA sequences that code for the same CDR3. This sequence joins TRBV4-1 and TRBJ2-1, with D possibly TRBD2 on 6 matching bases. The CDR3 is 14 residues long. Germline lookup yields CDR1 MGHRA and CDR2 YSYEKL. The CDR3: CASSPGGVPNEQFF. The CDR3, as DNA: TGCGCCAGCAGCCCCGGGGGAGTCCCAAATGAGCAATTCTTC.

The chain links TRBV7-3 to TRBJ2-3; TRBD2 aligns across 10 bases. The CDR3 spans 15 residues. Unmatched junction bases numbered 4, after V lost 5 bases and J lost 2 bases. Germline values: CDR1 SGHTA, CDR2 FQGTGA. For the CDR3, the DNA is TGTGCCAGCAGCCGCACTAGCGGGGTCACAGATACGCAGTATTTT. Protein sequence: CASSRTSGVTDTQYF.

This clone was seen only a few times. DNA for the CDR3: TGTGCCAGCAGCCTACAGGGGGCGCTTAATTCACCCCTCCACTTT. It yields the protein CASSLQGALNSPLHF. V is TRBV7-9 and J is TRBJ1-6, with 9 positions matching TRBD1. V trimming: 5 bases; J trimming: 6 bases; junction bases outside the gene matches: 5. CDR3 length: 15 amino acids. Germline loops: CDR1 SEHNR, CDR2 FQNEAQ (reference sequence).

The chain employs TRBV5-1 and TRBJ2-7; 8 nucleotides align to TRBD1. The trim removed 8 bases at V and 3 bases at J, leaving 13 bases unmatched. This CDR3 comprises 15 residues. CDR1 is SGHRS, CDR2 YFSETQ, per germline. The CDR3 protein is CASIIPGQVSYEQYF. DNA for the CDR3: TGCGCCAGTATAATTCCGGGACAGGTCAGCTACGAGCAGTACTTC. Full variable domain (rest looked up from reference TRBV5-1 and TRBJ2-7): KAGVTQTPRYLIKTRGQQVTLSCSPISGHRSVSWYQQTPGQGLQFLFEYFSETQRNKGNFPGRFSGRQFSNSRSEMNVSTLELGDSALYLCASIIPGQVSYEQYFGPGTRLTVT.

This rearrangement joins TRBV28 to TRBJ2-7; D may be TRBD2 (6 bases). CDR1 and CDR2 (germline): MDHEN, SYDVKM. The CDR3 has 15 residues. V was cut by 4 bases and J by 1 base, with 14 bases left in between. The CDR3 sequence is CASSSTGTPSYEQYF. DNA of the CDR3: TGTGCCAGCAGTTCGACCGGGACTCCGTCCTACGAGCAGTACTTC.